The 28 T cell receptor beta chains reported below all come from one sample, sequenced in a study of beta chain features in type 1 diabetes. TCRB transcripts that were expressed got sequenced, as all of the isolated RNA had been reverse transcribed. Repertoires were generated with immunoSEQ multiplex PCR, while TCRdb's copy carries only in-frame clones and drops some. The sample includes 680,000 or so clones, roughly a sixth of them seen just once. Sequencing input: naive CD4+ T cells from blood. Receptors were obtained from a man between 18 and 35 years old in good health.

The V call is TRBV27, the J call TRBJ2-4; 7 bases map to TRBD1. This CDR3 is built from 19 residues. Germline V gene sequence: CDR1 MNHEY, CDR2 SMNVEV (reference sequence). V was clipped by 10 bases and J by 1 base; unmatched bases: 22. CDR3 DNA: TGTGCCATCACTATGTCGCCGGGACAGCCGGTTCGGGCCAAAAACATTCAGTACTTC. This gives the protein CAITMSPGQPVRAKNIQYF.

The rearrangement uses TRBV6-6 and TRBJ2-4; no definite D call. Germline CDR1 is MNHNY and CDR2 is SVGAGI (reference sequence). This CDR3 has 10 residues. The ends were cut back, 4 bases at V and 8 bases at J, with 3 bases in the middle. In DNA form, the CDR3 reads TGTGCCAGCAGTTTGGACATTCAGTACTTC. Residues: CASSLDIQYF.

This clone was recorded a few times. The chain employs TRBV18 and TRBJ2-1; the D gene is possibly TRBD1 (6 bases). This CDR3 spans 16 amino acids. From germline, CDR1 is KGHSH and CDR2 LQKENI. The germline V and J ends were trimmed by 2 bases and 5 bases, with 16 bases remaining between them. As DNA, the CDR3 is TGTGCCAGCTCACCAACGCCTTGGACAGCAAACAATGAGCAGTTCTTC. Translating it yields CASSPTPWTANNEQFF.

This clone showed up just a few times. J is TRBJ2-3 and V is TRBV19, with 7 bases that match TRBD1. V gave up 6 bases and J gave up 2 bases; unmatched junction bases: 8. The CDR3 totals 15 residues. CDR1 and CDR2 from the germline V gene are LNHDA and SQIVND (reference sequence). CDR3 in DNA: TGTGCCAGTAGCCCGGGACAGACCTACACAGATACGCAGTATTTT. Translating gives CASSPGQTYTDTQYF.

V usage is TRBV15 and J usage is TRBJ2-2; 8 positions agree with TRBD2. This CDR3 is built from 18 residues. V shed 0 bases, J shed 7 bases, and the junction held 13 bases outside the gene matches. Germline lookup yields CDR1 LNHNV and CDR2 YYDKDF (reference sequence). DNA for the CDR3: TGTGCCACCAGCAGAGATGTTGCGGGAGGAGGTTCTAGCGGGGAGCTGTTTTTT. It codes for CATSRDVAGGGSSGELFF.

V and J are TRBV7-3 and TRBJ2-1, with D uncertain. Trimming stripped 2 bases from V and 0 bases from J, with 5 bases between. Germline lookup yields CDR1 SGHTA and CDR2 FQGTGA. This CDR3 spans 14 amino acids. For the CDR3, the DNA is TGTGCCAGCAGCTTAGGCAGCTCCTACAATGAGCAGTTCTTC. The encoded protein is CASSLGSSYNEQFF.

This clone was seen only a few times. The rearrangement uses TRBV18 and TRBJ2-3, with D possibly TRBD1 on 6 matching bases. Germline V lookup: CDR1 KGHSH, CDR2 LQKENI. CDR3 length: 15 amino acids. Trimming took off 2 bases at V and 3 bases at J, with 12 bases between the two ends. CDR3: CASSPKAGVTDTQYF. The CDR3 nucleotides read TGTGCCAGCTCACCAAAGGCAGGGGTAACAGATACGCAGTATTTT. Drawing the rest from reference TRBV18 and TRBJ2-3, the complete variable domain is NAGVMQNPRHLVRRRGQEARLRCSPMKGHSHVYWYRQLPEEGLKFMVYLQKENIIDESGMPKERFSAEFPKEGPSILRIQQVVRGDSAAYFCASSPKAGVTDTQYFGPGTRLTVL.

V usage is TRBV18 and J usage is TRBJ2-5; TRBD1 might be the D (6 bases). In germline, CDR1 is KGHSH, CDR2 LQKENI. The CDR3 totals 15 residues. Between the trimmed V and J ends, which lost 1 base and 5 bases, there was a span of 14 bases. CDR3 nucleotide sequence: TGTGCCAGCTCACCACAAACACAGGGCCGGGAGACCCAGTACTTC. Its protein product is CASSPQTQGRETQYF.

V usage is TRBV18 and J usage is TRBJ2-3; 8 bases are shared with TRBD1. CDR1 is KGHSH, CDR2 LQKENI, per germline. CDR3 length: 15 residues. Germline trimming cut 6 bases from V and 5 bases from J; bases unmatched to any gene: 10. Written as DNA, the CDR3 is TGTGCCAGCTCCCACGGACAGGGATCGGTAGATACGCAGTATTTT. Encoded protein: CASSHGQGSVDTQYF.

The rearrangement uses TRBV19 and TRBJ2-1; D possibly matches TRBD1 or TRBD2 (5 bases each). The CDR3 spans 12 residues. V was shortened by 2 bases and J by 10 bases, with 9 bases between the two germline ends. Looked up from germline, CDR1 is LNHDA and CDR2 is SQIVND (reference sequence). The CDR3 region is CASSIRGGEQFF. For the CDR3, the DNA is TGTGCCAGTAGTATAAGGGGCGGGGAGCAGTTCTTC.

This clone occurred a few times. The gene calls are TRBV21-1 and TRBJ2-7; the D call of TRBD2 is as the table states it, not checked on the DNA. TRBV21-1 is annotated as a pseudogene. The length of the CDR3 is 16 residues. The CDR3 bases are TGTGCCAGCAGCCCCCGCCCGACTAGCGGGAGATCCGAGCAGTACTTC. This encodes CASSPRPTSGRSEQYF.

This chain links TRBV28 with TRBJ2-1, with 8 positions matching TRBD1. CDR1 and CDR2 from the germline V gene are MDHEN and SYDVKM. V trimming: 5 bases; J trimming: 0 bases; junction bases outside the gene matches: 9. The CDR3 consists of 17 residues. The DNA for the CDR3 is TGTGCCAGCAGTGCCCGAGACAGGGGACTCTCCTACAATGAGCAGTTCTTC. Protein product: CASSARDRGLSYNEQFF. The full variable domain, with the rest looked up from reference TRBV28 and TRBJ2-1, is DVKVTQSSRYLVKRTGEKVFLECVQDMDHENMFWYRQDPGLGLRLIYFSYDVKMKEKGDIPEGYSVSREKKERFSLILESASTNQTSMYLCASSARDRGLSYNEQFFGPGTRLTVL.

This clone showed up just a few times. The chain couples TRBV30 to TRBJ2-3; 10 nucleotides match TRBD2. CDR3 length: 15 amino acids. Germline trimming cut 4 bases from V and 6 bases from J; bases unmatched to any gene: 10. Germline V CDR1 and CDR2: GTSNPN, SVGIG (reference sequence). The CDR3: CAWTPAGGPPDTQYF. The CDR3 region has the DNA TGTGCCTGGACCCCAGCGGGGGGGCCTCCTGATACGCAGTATTTT.

The chain couples TRBV14 to TRBJ2-3, with TRBD2 as a possible D gene (7 bases). Germline values: CDR1 SGHDN, CDR2 FVKESK. V lost 4 bases and J 1 base, leaving 12 bases between the germline ends. CDR3 length: 15 residues. CDR3 sequence: CASSLLGGGTDTQYF. In DNA, the CDR3 is TGTGCCAGCAGCCTACTAGGGGGGGGCACAGATACGCAGTATTTT.

The chain combines TRBV7-2 with TRBJ2-2, with D possibly TRBD2 on 6 matching bases. From germline, CDR1 is SGHTA and CDR2 FQGNSA. V gave up 4 bases and J gave up 6 bases, with 15 bases separating them. The CDR3 is made up of 15 amino acids. This CDR3 reads CASSSVRSSAGELFF. CDR3 DNA: TGTGCCAGCAGCTCCGTTAGGTCTAGCGCCGGGGAGCTGTTTTTT. The full variable domain, in which reference TRBV7-2 and TRBJ2-2 provide the parts outside the CDR3, is GAGVSQSPSNKVTEKGKDVELRCDPISGHTALYWYRQSLGQGLEFLIYFQGNSAPDKSGLPSDRFSAERTGGSVSTLTIQRTQQEDSAVYLCASSSVRSSAGELFFGEGSRLTVL.

The table lists this clone with a few counts. The chain couples TRBV4-3 to TRBJ1-2; no clear D gene. Between the trimmed V and J ends, which lost 1 base and 3 bases, there was a span of 9 bases. This CDR3 is built from 14 residues. Germline assignment: CDR1 LGHNA and CDR2 YSLEER. The CDR3 DNA sequence: TGCGCCAGCAGCCAAGGAGTGAAGCACTATGGCTACACCTTC. This sequence encodes CASSQGVKHYGYTF.

In this sample, this clone turned up a few times. The chain carries TRBV7-2 and TRBJ2-7; D perhaps matches TRBD2 (5 bases). This CDR3 region has 15 residues. Germline CDR1 is SGHTA and CDR2 is FQGNSA. V dropped 0 bases and J dropped 0 bases, with 9 bases sitting between them. The CDR3 DNA is TGTGCCAGCAGCTTAGCGGAGCGGAGCTCCTACGAGCAGTACTTC. This gives the protein CASSLAERSSYEQYF. Variable domain in full (rest from reference TRBV7-2 and TRBJ2-7): GAGVSQSPSNKVTEKGKDVELRCDPISGHTALYWYRQSLGQGLEFLIYFQGNSAPDKSGLPSDRFSAERTGGSVSTLTIQRTQQEDSAVYLCASSLAERSSYEQYFGPGTRLTVT.

This sequence joins TRBV7-2 and TRBJ1-2; D ambiguous. V was trimmed by 1 base and J by 4 bases, leaving 16 bases between them. CDR3 length: 16 amino acids. CDR1 is SGHTA, CDR2 FQGNSA, per germline. The CDR3 region is CASSLVALRGGYGYTF. The CDR3, as DNA: TGTGCCAGCAGCTTAGTGGCTCTCCGAGGAGGCTATGGCTACACCTTC.

The chain is built from TRBV9 and TRBJ2-5; 12 bases agree with TRBD2. The tail of the sequence fits TRBJ2-7 better, so the J call may be wrong. Per the germline V gene, CDR1 is SGDLS and CDR2 is YYNGEE. There are 17 residues in the CDR3. Here the CDR3 reads CASSVATLAGGPSEQYF. CDR3 DNA sequence: TGTGCCAGCAGCGTGGCTACCCTAGCGGGGGGGCCGAGCGAGCAGTACTTC.

A few counts support this clone. The V gene is TRBV29-1, the J gene TRBJ1-2; 8 bases align to TRBD1. The ends lost 4 bases at V and 8 bases at J; junction bases unmatched: 12. The CDR3 extends over 14 amino acids. Germline V gives CDR1 SQVTM, CDR2 ANQGSEA. The DNA for the CDR3 is TGCAGCGTTGGAGGGACAGGTGTCCGCTGGGGCTACACCTTC. This gives the protein CSVGGTGVRWGYTF.

J is TRBJ1-5 and V is TRBV2, with D tentatively TRBD1 (6 bases). CDR3 length: 14 amino acids. The germline gives CDR1 SNHLY, CDR2 FYNNEI. V lost 5 bases and J 2 bases, leaving 10 bases between the germline ends. In nucleotides, the CDR3 is TGTGCCAGCAGTCACAGGGAAGGCAATCAGCCCCAGCATTTT. Translating gives CASSHREGNQPQHF.

This sequence joins TRBV28 and TRBJ1-1; D ambiguous. V was shortened by 5 bases and J by 1 base, with 11 bases between the two germline ends. CDR1 MDHEN and CDR2 SYDVKM come from the germline V gene. CDR3 length equals 14 residues. The CDR3 sequence is CASSRPTANTEAFF. The CDR3, as DNA: TGTGCCAGCAGTCGCCCCACAGCGAACACTGAAGCTTTCTTT.

A single count supports this clone. The genes are TRBV7-2 and TRBJ2-4; 12 bases match TRBD2. The trim removed 5 bases at V and 4 bases at J, leaving 9 bases unmatched. This CDR3 comprises 17 residues. Germline V lookup: CDR1 SGHTA, CDR2 FQGNSA. The CDR3 loop is CASSPGRLAGVKNIQYF. The CDR3 DNA is TGTGCCAGCAGCCCGGGCCGACTAGCGGGAGTAAAAAACATTCAGTACTTC.

This clone was counted a few times. The chain combines TRBV5-4 with TRBJ1-2, with TRBD1 identical over 9 bases. Trimming took 2 bases from V and 4 from J; bases not matched to a gene: 3. The CDR3 loop spans 14 amino acids. CDR1 is SGHNT, CDR2 YYREEE, per germline (reference sequence). CDR3 bases: TGTGCCAGCAGCTTTCCGGGACAGGGCTATGGCTACACCTTC. Amino acid sequence: CASSFPGQGYGYTF.

The V gene is TRBV15, the J gene TRBJ1-5, with TRBD1 matching over 12 bases. Germline V CDR1 and CDR2: LNHNV, YYDKDF (reference sequence). With V trimmed by 2 bases and J by 7 bases, 3 bases remained unmatched. The CDR3 covers 15 residues. DNA for the CDR3: TGTGCCACCAGCAGATCCGGGACAGGGGGCCAGCCCCAGCATTTT. This codes for CATSRSGTGGQPQHF.

V is TRBV6-4 and J is TRBJ2-1; either TRBD1 or TRBD2 may fit D (6 bases each). Germline CDR1 is MRHNA and CDR2 is SNTAGT. Trimming took off 6 bases at V and 15 bases at J, with 18 bases between the two ends. CDR3 length: 12 residues. CDR3 sequence: CASSAGGHPPFF. The CDR3 bases are TGTGCCAGCAGCGCCGGGGGACATCCTCCGTTCTTC.

The chain is built from TRBV6-5 and TRBJ1-5; D unclear. CDR3 length: 13 amino acids. With 2 bases removed from V and 7 bases from J, the gap between germline ends came to 9 bases. Germline V CDR1 and CDR2: MNHEY, SVGAGI. The CDR3 coding sequence is TGTGCCAGCAGTTACCGGGTGATGCAGCCCCAGCATTTT. Protein product: CASSYRVMQPQHF.

The chain uses TRBV7-9 and TRBJ1-1; D not certain. There are 13 residues in the CDR3. Germline V gene data show CDR1 as SEHNR and CDR2 as FQNEAQ (reference sequence). V shed 5 bases and J shed 1 base, with 8 bases lying between them. The CDR3 nucleotides are TGTGCCAGCAGCGTAACCAAGAACACTGAAGCTTTCTTT. It is translated as CASSVTKNTEAFF. The full variable domain, its missing parts supplied by reference TRBV7-9 and TRBJ1-1, is DTGVSQNPRHKITKRGQNVTFRCDPISEHNRLYWYRQTLGQGPEFLTYFQNEAQLEKSRLLSDRFSAERPKGSFSTLEIQRTEQGDSAMYLCASSVTKNTEAFFGQGTRLTVV.